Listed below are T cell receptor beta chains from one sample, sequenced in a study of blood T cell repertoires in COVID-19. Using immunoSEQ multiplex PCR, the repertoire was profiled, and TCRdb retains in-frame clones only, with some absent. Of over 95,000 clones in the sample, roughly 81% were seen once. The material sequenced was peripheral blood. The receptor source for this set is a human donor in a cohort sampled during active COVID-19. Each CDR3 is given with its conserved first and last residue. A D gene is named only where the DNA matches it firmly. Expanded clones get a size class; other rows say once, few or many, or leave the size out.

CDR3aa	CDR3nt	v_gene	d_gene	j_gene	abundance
CASSDRAHYGYTF	TGTGCCAGCAGTGACAGGGCCCACTATGGCTACACCTTC	TRBV12-3/TRBV12-4	TRBD1	TRBJ1-2	.
CASSDSGGQSYEQYF	TGTGCCAGCAGCGACTCTGGAGGACAGTCCTACGAGCAGTACTTC	TRBV6-5	.	TRBJ2-7	.
CASSERRDFQAARGYTF	TGTGCCAGCAGTGAAAGGAGGGACTTTCAAGCGGCGAGGGGCTACACCTTC	TRBV6-1	.	TRBJ1-2	few
CASSSPTASNEKLFF	TGTGCCAGCAGCTCTCCGACAGCGAGTAATGAAAAACTGTTTTTT	TRBV28	.	TRBJ1-4	.
CASSLQTSTDTQYF	TGTGCCAGCAGTTTGCAGACAAGCACAGATACGCAGTATTTT	TRBV28	.	TRBJ2-3	.
CASSHRDREYGYTF	TGTGCCAGCAGCCACCGGGACAGGGAGTATGGCTACACCTTC	TRBV6-2/TRBV6-3	TRBD1	TRBJ1-2	.
CASSQRQGMEQFF	TGTGCCAGCAGCCAAAGGCAGGGGATGGAGCAGTTCTTC	TRBV3-1/TRBV3-2	.	TRBJ2-1	.
CASSPGTGGALGGYTF	TGTGCCAGCAGCCCCGGGACAGGGGGCGCGTTAGGAGGCTACACCTTC	TRBV28	TRBD1	TRBJ1-2	.
CASSPGGVGYGYTF	TGTGCCAGCAGCCCTGGCGGGGTCGGCTATGGCTACACCTTC	TRBV2	.	TRBJ1-2	.
CASSFGGNTEAFF	TGTGCCAGCAGCTTCGGGGGGAACACTGAAGCTTTCTTT	TRBV7-2	.	TRBJ1-1	few
CASSYGQGPSKDEQYF	TGTGCCAGCAGCTATGGACAGGGTCCGAGCAAAGACGAGCAGTACTTC	TRBV5-6	TRBD1	TRBJ2-7	.
CASSYLSGFETQYF	TGTGCCAGCAGTTATTTGTCAGGGTTTGAGACCCAGTACTTC	TRBV6-5	.	TRBJ2-5	.
CASGNSGASGETQYF	TGTGCCAGCGGAAATAGCGGGGCCTCCGGGGAGACCCAGTACTTC	TRBV2	TRBD2	TRBJ2-5	.
CASSLTDTNVYGYTF	TGTGCCAGCAGTTTAACTGACACCAACGTCTATGGCTACACCTTC	TRBV28	.	TRBJ1-2	.
CASSLDRVGGYTF	TGTGCCAGCAGCCTAGACAGGGTTGGTGGCTACACCTTC	TRBV7-3	TRBD1	TRBJ1-2	.
CASSFHFAGDPADTQYF	TGCGCCAGCAGCTTCCACTTTGCGGGGGATCCCGCAGATACGCAGTATTTT	TRBV5-1	TRBD2	TRBJ2-3	once
CASSPQRGQFYNEQFF	TGTGCCAGCAGTCCCCAAAGGGGACAGTTCTACAATGAGCAGTTCTTC	TRBV27	TRBD1	TRBJ2-1	.
CASSEGGQYSNQPQHF	TGTGCCAGCAGTGAAGGGGGACAGTATAGCAATCAGCCCCAGCATTTT	TRBV25-1	TRBD1	TRBJ1-5	.
CASSREGQGPYGYTF	TGCGCCAGCAGCCGGGAGGGACAGGGACCCTATGGCTACACCTTC	TRBV4-1	TRBD1	TRBJ1-2	.
CASSAQGRSGYGYTF	TGTGCCAGCAGTGCTCAGGGGCGGTCCGGGTATGGCTACACCTTC	TRBV25-1	.	TRBJ1-2	.
CAWSRVGEAFF	TGTGCCTGGAGTCGGGTTGGGGAAGCTTTCTTT	TRBV30	.	TRBJ1-1	.
CASSPAWQGDSPLHF	TGTGCCAGCAGCCCCGCATGGCAGGGTGATTCACCCCTCCACTTT	TRBV11-3	.	TRBJ1-6	.
CASSHRGSGNTIYF	TGTGCCAGCTCTCACAGGGGCTCTGGAAACACCATATATTTT	TRBV19	TRBD1	TRBJ1-3	.
CATSRVGHRGEKLFF	TGTGCCACCAGCAGAGTAGGCCATAGAGGCGAAAAACTGTTTTTT	TRBV15	.	TRBJ1-4	.
CASSHPGQGPPGANVLTF	TGCGCCAGCAGCCACCCGGGACAGGGGCCTCCTGGGGCCAACGTCCTGACTTTC	TRBV4-1	TRBD1	TRBJ2-6	.
CASSPDRGYNSPLHF	TGTGCCAGCAGCCCCGACAGGGGCTATAATTCACCCCTCCACTTT	TRBV11-2	TRBD1	TRBJ1-6	once
CASSQDREREVTDTQYF	TGCGCCAGCAGCCAAGATAGGGAGCGGGAGGTCACAGATACGCAGTATTTT	TRBV4-3	TRBD2	TRBJ2-3	.
CASSAQDRDETDTQYF	TGTGCCAGCAGCGCCCAAGACAGGGATGAGACAGATACGCAGTATTTT	TRBV9	TRBD1	TRBJ2-3	.
CASSQVPANYGYTF	TGCGCCAGCAGCCAAGTTCCAGCTAACTATGGCTACACCTTC	TRBV3-1/TRBV3-2	.	TRBJ1-2	.
CAWSTRGASSPLHF	TGTGCCTGGAGTACCAGGGGGGCGAGTTCACCCCTCCACTTT	TRBV30	TRBD1	TRBJ1-6	.
CASSFPGSSYEQYF	TGTGCCAGCAGCTTCCCGGGATCTTCCTACGAGCAGTACTTC	TRBV7-9	.	TRBJ2-7	.
CASSKTGQGATAGELFF	TGTGCCAGCTCAAAAACCGGCCAGGGGGCGACGGCCGGGGAGCTGTTTTTT	TRBV18	TRBD1	TRBJ2-2	.
CASSTGDGQGTQYF	TGTGCCAGCAGCACGGGGGACGGTCAGGGTACGCAGTATTTT	TRBV7-3	.	TRBJ2-3	.
CASSLDRATGELFF	TGTGCCAGCAGCTTGGACAGGGCAACCGGGGAGCTGTTTTTT	TRBV5-6	.	TRBJ2-2	.
CASSYSDRPLPYEQYF	TGTGCCAGCAGTTATTCCGACAGACCGCTTCCCTACGAGCAGTACTTC	TRBV2	.	TRBJ2-7	few
CASSPGQGIVQPQHF	TGTGCCAGCAGCCCCGGCCAGGGTATTGTTCAGCCCCAGCATTTT	TRBV2	.	TRBJ1-5	.
CASSLEGASEKLFF	TGTGCCAGCAGCTTAGAGGGGGCCAGTGAAAAACTGTTTTTT	TRBV2	TRBD1	TRBJ1-4	.
CASSVEGTTRATDTQYF	TGTGCCAGCAGCGTTGAGGGGACTACCCGGGCGACAGATACGCAGTATTTT	TRBV9	TRBD2	TRBJ2-3	.
CASSHPTGGLFDGYTF	TGCGCCAGCAGCCACCCGACAGGGGGCCTCTTCGATGGCTACACCTTC	TRBV4-3	TRBD1	TRBJ1-2	.
CASSYAEENGYTF	TGTGCCAGCAGTTATGCGGAGGAAAATGGCTACACCTTC	TRBV6-2/TRBV6-3	.	TRBJ1-2	.
CASTGLGRQGAETQYF	TGTGCCAGCACTGGACTCGGGAGGCAGGGGGCTGAGACCCAGTACTTC	TRBV28	.	TRBJ2-5	.
CAWSAPVYSNQPQHF	TGTGCCTGGAGTGCTCCGGTCTATAGCAATCAGCCCCAGCATTTT	TRBV30	.	TRBJ1-5	.
CASSLGRQERYEQYF	TGTGCCAGCAGTTTGGGAAGACAGGAACGATACGAGCAGTACTTC	TRBV27	.	TRBJ2-7	few
CASTLDRGHGNTIYF	TGTGCCAGCACCCTCGACAGGGGGCACGGAAACACCATATATTTT	TRBV7-2	TRBD1	TRBJ1-3	.
CARGRGMGNQPQHF	TGTGCCAGGGGGAGAGGTATGGGCAATCAGCCCCAGCATTTT	TRBV28	.	TRBJ1-5	once
CASSPTPFGEQFF	TGTGCCAGCAGCCCAACCCCGTTCGGTGAGCAGTTCTTC	TRBV3-1/TRBV3-2	.	TRBJ2-1	.
CASSRGQGIKNEQFF	TGTGCCAGCAGCCGAGGACAGGGAATCAAGAATGAGCAGTTCTTC	TRBV16	TRBD1	TRBJ2-1	.
CARPLNEKLFF	TGTGCCCGTCCCCTAAATGAAAAACTGTTTTTT	TRBV19	.	TRBJ1-4	.
CASSASQTDYGYTF	TGTGCCAGCAGCGCTAGTCAGACCGACTATGGCTACACCTTC	TRBV9	.	TRBJ1-2	.
CASSRGTGAGNTEAFF	TGCGCCAGCAGCAGGGGGACAGGGGCTGGGAACACTGAAGCTTTCTTT	TRBV5-1	TRBD1	TRBJ1-1	.
CASSSGTSGETQYF	TGTGCCAGCAGTTCCGGGACTAGCGGGGAGACCCAGTACTTC	TRBV6-5	TRBD2	TRBJ2-5	.
CASSLVLGNQPQHF	TGTGCCAGCAGCTTAGTACTAGGCAATCAGCCCCAGCATTTT	TRBV7-8	.	TRBJ1-5	.
CASSLNALRGASSYNEQFF	TGTGCCAGCAGCTTAAACGCCTTGCGGGGGGCTAGCTCCTACAATGAGCAGTTCTTC	TRBV7-9	TRBD2	TRBJ2-1	.
CASSRTGDGGNTIYF	TGCGCCAGCAGCCGGACAGGGGACGGTGGAAACACCATATATTTT	TRBV4-3	TRBD1	TRBJ1-3	.